Each of the 23 T cell receptor beta chains below was sequenced from the same sample in a study of cytomegalovirus exposure and HLA in healthy donors. PCR primers comprised 60 Vbeta and 13 Jbeta primers. Sequenced by immunoSEQ multiplex PCR; TCRdb stores in-frame clones only, minus some. The data show under 100,000 clones, over 75% seen once. Sequencing input: PBMCs. The origin of the receptors is a boy younger than 18 in good health and CMV-seronegative.

The chain combines TRBV6-5 with TRBJ1-1; the match to TRBD1 covers 10 bases. CDR3 length: 15 residues. Germline CDR1 MNHEY, CDR2 SVGAGI. Trimming removed 2 bases from V and 4 bases from J; junction bases left unmatched: 4. For the CDR3, the DNA is TGTGCCAGCAGTTACGGCGGGACAGGGGCCACTGAAGCTTTCTTT. Translation: CASSYGGTGATEAFF.

The chain carries TRBV7-6 and TRBJ2-5, with D perhaps TRBD2 (6 bases). Germline V CDR1 and CDR2: SGHVS, FNYEAQ. The CDR3 has 14 amino acids. V was shortened by 5 bases and J by 5 bases, with 15 bases between the two germline ends. The CDR3 region is CASSRDFRGETQYF. CDR3 in DNA: TGTGCCAGCAGCCGGGACTTCCGCGGGGAGACCCAGTACTTC.

J is TRBJ2-1 and V is TRBV6-5, with TRBD2 as a possible D gene (5 bases). Per the germline V gene, CDR1 is MNHEY and CDR2 is SVGAGI. The germline V and J ends were trimmed by 6 bases and 10 bases, with 19 bases remaining between them. CDR3 size: 14 residues. CDR3 sequence: CASSLGLGDGEQFF. Here the CDR3 DNA reads TGTGCCAGCAGCCTAGGACTGGGCGATGGGGAGCAGTTCTTC.

The gene calls are TRBV6-5 and TRBJ1-1; 7 bases map to TRBD1. This CDR3 spans 12 amino acids. CDR1 is MNHEY and CDR2 is SVGAGI in the germline V gene. The V segment lost 4 bases and the J segment 5 bases; nucleotides outside the gene matches: 1. DNA of the CDR3: TGTGCCAGCAGTTCAGGGGGGACTGAAGCTTTCTTT. The encoded protein is CASSSGGTEAFF.

The rearrangement joins TRBV2 to TRBJ2-1; the D gene is possibly TRBD2 (5 bases). Trimming took off 2 bases at V and 10 bases at J, with 33 bases between the two ends. Germline V gene lookup returns CDR1 SNHLY and CDR2 FYNNEI. There are 20 residues in the CDR3. The CDR3 loop is CASSESSFGRDLLKTREQFF. DNA of the CDR3: TGTGCCAGCAGTGAATCTTCTTTCGGTCGGGATCTCCTCAAAACTCGAGAGCAGTTCTTC. Drawing the rest from reference TRBV2 and TRBJ2-1, the complete variable domain is EPEVTQTPSHQVTQMGQEVILRCVPISNHLYFYWYRQILGQKVEFLVSFYNNEISEKSEIFDDQFSVERPDGSNFTLKIRSTKLEDSAMYFCASSESSFGRDLLKTREQFFGPGTRLTVL.

The V gene is TRBV2, the J gene TRBJ2-3, with D possibly TRBD2 on 6 matching bases. The CDR3 totals 14 residues. The germline V gene has CDR1 SNHLY and CDR2 FYNNEI. V shed 6 bases and J shed 11 bases, with 21 bases lying between them. CDR3 sequence: CASRNYSGDLEQYF. The CDR3, as DNA: TGTGCCAGCAGGAACTACTCGGGAGACCTGGAGCAGTATTTT. Drawing the rest from reference TRBV2 and TRBJ2-3, the complete variable domain is EPEVTQTPSHQVTQMGQEVILRCVPISNHLYFYWYRQILGQKVEFLVSFYNNEISEKSEIFDDQFSVERPDGSNFTLKIRSTKLEDSAMYFCASRNYSGDLEQYFGPGTRLTVL.

The chain has TRBV29-1 and TRBJ1-2; D ambiguous. Germline V gives CDR1 SQVTM, CDR2 ANQGSEA. This CDR3 spans 13 amino acids. Trimming shortened V by 0 bases and J by 4 bases, and 9 bases separated the two germline ends. The CDR3 nucleotides read TGCAGCGTTGAAGATCCCGGTATCTATGGCTACACCTTC. This sequence encodes CSVEDPGIYGYTF.

About this clone itself: The sample has other DNA sequences that encode this CDR3 too. This chain connects TRBV27 to TRBJ1-5; TRBD1 aligns across 8 bases. Germline-derived CDR1 and CDR2 are MNHEY and SMNVEV (reference sequence). This CDR3 has 14 residues. V gave up 3 bases and J gave up 7 bases; unmatched junction bases: 5. The CDR3 coding sequence is TGTGCCAGCAGTTTCGGACAGGGTGGACAGCCCCAGCATTTT. It translates to CASSFGQGGQPQHF.

This chain joins TRBV6-6 and TRBJ1-1, with D possibly being TRBD1 (5 bases). CDR1 and CDR2 from the germline V gene are MNHNY and SVGAGI (reference sequence). The CDR3 contains 13 residues. V dropped 2 bases and J dropped 8 bases, with 12 bases sitting between them. The CDR3 DNA sequence: TGTGCCAGCAGTTACGGCGGGGCAGTCGAAGCTTTCTTT. Amino acids: CASSYGGAVEAFF.

This chain joins TRBV29-1 and TRBJ2-7; D possibly corresponds to TRBD1 (5 bases). CDR3 size: 13 residues. V was pared by 6 bases and J by 4 bases, with 16 bases between. The V gene's germline CDR1 is SQVTM and CDR2 ANQGSEA. The CDR3 here is CSVMGIQGYEQYF. In DNA, the CDR3 is TGCAGCGTGATGGGGATCCAGGGATACGAGCAGTACTTC.

V gene TRBV6-5 combines with J gene TRBJ2-7; TRBD1 matches 10 bases. The length of the CDR3 is 15 residues. Germline lookup yields CDR1 MNHEY and CDR2 SVGAGI. V trimming: 4 bases; J trimming: 4 bases; junction bases outside the gene matches: 7. The CDR3 sequence is CASSFRDRGPYEQYF. Written as DNA, the CDR3 is TGTGCCAGCAGTTTCCGGGACAGGGGTCCGTACGAGCAGTACTTC.

This chain uses TRBV19 with TRBJ1-5, with 7 bases identical to TRBD1. Germline values: CDR1 LNHDA, CDR2 SQIVND (reference sequence). The trim removed 6 bases at V and 7 bases at J, leaving 6 bases unmatched. CDR3 length equals 13 residues. The CDR3 reads CASRSGTVQPQHF. In DNA, the CDR3 is TGTGCCAGTAGATCCGGGACAGTCCAGCCCCAGCATTTT.

J is TRBJ2-7 and V is TRBV4-1; D unclear. CDR3 length: 15 residues. The V gene lost 4 bases and the J gene lost 0 bases, with 13 bases spanning the gap. In germline, CDR1 is MGHRA, CDR2 YSYEKL. The CDR3 loop reads CASSPGWVDSYEQYF. The CDR3, as DNA: TGCGCCAGCAGCCCAGGTTGGGTTGACTCCTACGAGCAGTACTTC.

The rearrangement links TRBV19 to TRBJ1-2, with TRBD1 as a possible D gene (5 bases). V was clipped by 6 bases and J by 8 bases, with 16 bases between them. The CDR3 is 13 amino acids. Looked up from germline, CDR1 is LNHDA and CDR2 is SQIVND (reference sequence). Here the CDR3 DNA reads TGTGCCAGTAGAAATCAGGCGGGGCCCGGCTACACCTTC. Its protein is CASRNQAGPGYTF. The complete variable domain, with remaining parts taken from reference TRBV19 and TRBJ1-2, reads DGGITQSPKYLFRKEGQNVTLSCEQNLNHDAMYWYRQDPGQGLRLIYYSQIVNDFQKGDIAEGYSVSREKKESFPLTVTSAQKNPTAFYLCASRNQAGPGYTFGSGTRLTVV.

The chain is built from TRBV10-2 and TRBJ1-1; D gene ambiguous. The CDR3 extends over 15 amino acids. CDR1 WSHSY and CDR2 SAAADI come from the germline V gene. Trimming cost V 2 bases and J 1 base, with 11 bases left between them. CDR3 DNA: TGCGCCAGCAGTGAGGAGGTGAGGCGGAACACTGAAGCTTTCTTT. This encodes CASSEEVRRNTEAFF.

The chain joins TRBV28 to TRBJ2-1; perhaps TRBD2 as D (5 bases). Germline V gene data show CDR1 as MDHEN and CDR2 as SYDVKM. V was clipped by 6 bases and J by 3 bases, with 15 bases between them. This CDR3 contains 15 residues. The CDR3 DNA is TGTGCCAGCAGCTCTCGTCCGGGGAACTACAATGAGCAGTTCTTC. Translating it yields CASSSRPGNYNEQFF.

This chain uses TRBV14 with TRBJ1-1, with D possibly matching TRBD1 (5 bases). Trimming removed 2 bases from V and 4 bases from J, with 11 bases in between. CDR3 size: 14 residues. Looked up from germline, CDR1 is SGHDN and CDR2 is FVKESK. CDR3: CASSQIRGVTEAFF. CDR3 DNA sequence: TGTGCCAGCAGCCAAATCCGGGGGGTCACTGAAGCTTTCTTT.

V usage is TRBV29-1 and J usage is TRBJ1-1; D call uncertain. CDR1 is SQVTM and CDR2 is ANQGSEA in the germline V gene. This CDR3 region has 13 residues. The ends were cut back, 3 bases at V and 4 bases at J, with 12 bases in the middle. CDR3 region: CSVEGSMGTEAFF. In nucleotides, the CDR3 is TGCAGCGTTGAGGGGAGTATGGGCACTGAAGCTTTCTTT.

The gene calls are TRBV11-3 and TRBJ2-2, with a weak D call TRBD1 (6 bases). Per germline, CDR1 SGHNT and CDR2 YENEEA. The CDR3 has 14 residues. Trimming removed 5 bases at V and 6 bases at J, with 13 bases between. CDR3 residues: CASSRTASSGELFF. CDR3 nucleotides: TGTGCCAGCAGCCGGACAGCGTCTTCCGGGGAGCTGTTTTTT. Supplemented by reference TRBV11-3 and TRBJ2-2, the full variable domain reads EAGVVQSPRYKIIEKKQPVAFWCNPISGHNTLYWYLQNLGQGPELLIRYENEEAVDDSQLPKDRFSAERLKGVDSTLKIQPAELGDSAVYLCASSRTASSGELFFGEGSRLTVL.

The chain couples TRBV28 to TRBJ2-1, with D perhaps TRBD2 (6 bases). Germline V gene data show CDR1 as MDHEN and CDR2 as SYDVKM. Trimming shortened V by 1 base and J by 7 bases, and 14 bases separated the two germline ends. The CDR3 is 15 amino acids. The CDR3 DNA follows: TGTGCCAGCAGTTTATTTCGGACTAACCGGAATGAGCAGTTCTTC. Protein sequence: CASSLFRTNRNEQFF.

The chain links TRBV9 to TRBJ1-1; D gene unclear. This CDR3 is built from 14 residues. V dropped 3 bases and J dropped 3 bases, with 12 bases sitting between them. Germline CDR1 reads SGDLS; CDR2 reads YYNGEE. CDR3 bases: TGTGCCAGCAGCGCGGGGATATGGGACACTGAAGCTTTCTTT. This gives the protein CASSAGIWDTEAFF.

The chain is built from TRBV29-1 and TRBJ2-7, with D perhaps TRBD2 (5 bases). This CDR3 comprises 12 residues. Germline CDR1 is SQVTM and CDR2 is ANQGSEA. The germline V and J ends were trimmed by 5 bases and 3 bases, with 11 bases remaining between them. Written as DNA, the CDR3 is TGCAGCGTTCAAACTAGTATCTACGAGCAGTACTTC. This encodes CSVQTSIYEQYF.

This chain uses TRBV7-6 with TRBJ2-5; TRBD2 agrees at 11 bases. Germline CDR1 SGHVS, CDR2 FNYEAQ. After removal of 5 bases from V and 4 bases from J, the junction contained 15 bases not matched to a gene. The CDR3 runs to 18 residues. The CDR3 DNA reads TGTGCCAGCAGCCTTACCGGGACTAGCGGTATCGTGGGAGAGACCCAGTACTTC. Translating it yields CASSLTGTSGIVGETQYF. Full variable domain (rest looked up from reference TRBV7-6 and TRBJ2-5): GAGVSQSPRYKVTKRGQDVALRCDPISGHVSLYWYRQALGQGPEFLTYFNYEAQQDKSGLPNDRFSAERPEGSISTLTIQRTEQRDSAMYRCASSLTGTSGIVGETQYFGPGTRLLVL.